This T cell receptor beta chain was sequenced during a study of cytomegalovirus exposure and HLA in healthy donors. The overall study: Per a later analysis, the roughly 700 first-cohort and 120 or so validation repertoires shared one platform. Study conclusions and caveats: The study labeled fewer than 200 TCR beta chains cytomegalovirus-associated. High specificity and sensitivity for cytomegalovirus status were reported for the classifier. The study found most TCR sequences rare, yet found some public TCRs in many donors.

The CDR3 contains 12 residues. Germline CDR1 reads MDHEN; CDR2 reads SYDVKM. V shed 6 bases and J shed 4 bases, with 10 bases lying between them. Points on this clone: Its specificity is not known.

Sequenced by immunoSEQ multiplex PCR; TCRdb stores in-frame clones only, minus some. The top ten hold around 5.6% of the sample, which has over 200,000 clones, over 65% seen once. The sequenced material came from PBMCs. J is TRBJ2-7 and V is TRBV28; D might be TRBD2 (6 bases). The receptor was isolated from a woman aged 18-29 years in good health and CMV-seronegative. The DNA of the CDR3 is TGTGCCAGCAGGGACGGGGGTTACGAGCAGTACTTC. Its protein is CASRDGGYEQYF.